A selection of T cell receptor beta chains follows, all from one sample in a study of cytomegalovirus exposure and HLA in healthy donors. Sequenced by immunoSEQ multiplex PCR; TCRdb stores in-frame clones only, minus some. The data hold 150,000 to 200,000 clones, with 80% observed a single time. The sample comprised PBMCs. The receptors derive from a woman aged 40-49 years in good health and CMV-seronegative. Both conserved end residues are part of each CDR3. D genes are given only for firm matches. Clone sizes are given selectively: once, few, many, or a class where the clone is expanded.

>few|TRBD1|TRBV14|TRBJ1-2
TGTGCCAGCAGCGCAGCCGGGACAGGGGCCTATGGCTACACCTTC
CASSAAGTGAYGYTF
>NA|NA|TRBV29-1|TRBJ2-3
TGCAGCGTTGAACAGTCTAGCACAGATACGCAGTATTTT
CSVEQSSTDTQYF
>NA|NA|TRBV18|TRBJ1-5
TGTGCCAGCTCACCGGGAGATCAGCCCCAGCATTTT
CASSPGDQPQHF
>once|TRBD2|TRBV14|TRBJ2-1
TGTGCCAGCAGCCAAACGCTAGCGGGAGTGTCGAATGAGCAGTTCTTC
CASSQTLAGVSNEQFF
>NA|NA|TRBV9|TRBJ2-3
TGTGCCAGCAGCGCTTCGGAGAGGAACACAGATACGCAGTATTTT
CASSASERNTDTQYF
>NA|NA|TRBV7-3|TRBJ1-2
TGTGCCAGCAGCCACGGGGGGGGCAACTATGGCTACACCTTC
CASSHGGGNYGYTF
>NA|TRBD1|TRBV11-2|TRBJ1-4
TGTGCCAGCAGCTTTGGGGACAGCCGAAATGAAAAACTGTTTTTT
CASSFGDSRNEKLFF
>few|NA|TRBV7-3|TRBJ1-3
TGTGCCAGCAGCTTAGCGGCGGGGATAGCGGGAAACACCATATATTTT
CASSLAAGIAGNTIYF
>NA|TRBD1|TRBV19|TRBJ1-1
TGTGCCAGTAGTATAGTAAACAGGGGGGGTCAGAACACTGAAGCTTTCTTT
CASSIVNRGGQNTEAFF
>NA|NA|TRBV13|TRBJ2-1
TGTGCCAGCAGCTTAGATAGGGGTTTGGGGCAGTTCTTC
CASSLDRGLGQFF
>NA|NA|TRBV5-1|TRBJ1-2
TGCGCCAGCAGCTCGGGACATCCAAGTGGCGGCTACACCTTC
CASSSGHPSGGYTF
>NA|TRBD2|TRBV4-1|TRBJ2-1
TGCGCCAGCAGCCACCTTAGCGGGAGGGCCGGGAATGAGCAGTTCTTC
CASSHLSGRAGNEQFF
>NA|NA|TRBV15|TRBJ2-5
TGTGCCACCAGCACCGATAAGCCTTTCGGGGAGACCCAGTACTTC
CATSTDKPFGETQYF
>NA|NA|TRBV5-4|TRBJ2-3
TGTGCCAGCAGCTTGGACTTGGGGGGACCAGCAGATACGCAGTATTTT
CASSLDLGGPADTQYF
>NA|NA|TRBV11-2|TRBJ2-1
TGTGCCAGCAGCTTCGGCGGGGGCCAGGTCAGTGAGCAGTTCTTC
CASSFGGGQVSEQFF
>NA|NA|TRBV2|TRBJ1-1
TGTGCCAGCAGCAGGGCGGACACTGAAGCTTTCTTT
CASSRADTEAFF
>once|TRBD2|TRBV7-9|TRBJ2-5
TGTGCCAGCAGCTTAGTAGCGGGAGGAGAGACCCAGTACTTC
CASSLVAGGETQYF
>NA|TRBD2|TRBV29-1|TRBJ2-3
TGCAGCGTTGAACCTAGCGGGAGCCCAGATACGCAGTATTTT
CSVEPSGSPDTQYF
>NA|TRBD2|TRBV9|TRBJ2-1
TGTGCCAGCAGAGAGGGGACTAGCGGGAGTGATGAGCAGTTCTTC
CASREGTSGSDEQFF
>few|TRBD1|TRBV30|TRBJ2-3
TGTGCCTGGAGTGCATATAACAGGGGGCGGGCAGATACGCAGTATTTT
CAWSAYNRGRADTQYF
>few|NA|TRBV5-6|TRBJ2-3
TGTGCCAGCAGTCATAGTGATACGCAGTATTTT
CASSHSDTQYF
>NA|NA|TRBV5-1|TRBJ2-1
TGCGCCAGCAGCTTGGAGCGGACCTCGAATGAGCAGTTCTTC
CASSLERTSNEQFF
>NA|NA|TRBV9|TRBJ1-6
TGTGCCAGCAGCGTAGCAGGGGAAGGAGATTCACCCCTCCACTTT
CASSVAGEGDSPLHF
>few|NA|TRBV2|TRBJ1-2
TGTGCCAGCAGTCCAGGGGCCGGTGGCTACACCTTC
CASSPGAGGYTF
>NA|NA|TRBV29-1|TRBJ2-5
TGCAGCGTTGAAGATCCGGAGCCGGGACACTCACAAGAGACCCAGTACTTC
CSVEDPEPGHSQETQYF
>NA|TRBD1|TRBV9|TRBJ1-5
TGTGCCAGCAGCGCAACGGGACAGCTCAATCAGCCCCAGCATTTT
CASSATGQLNQPQHF
>few|NA|TRBV4-3|TRBJ2-6
TGCGCCAGCAGCCAGCGGAGCTCTGGGGCCAACGTCCTGACTTTC
CASSQRSSGANVLTF
>once|TRBD2|TRBV6-4|TRBJ2-2
TGTGCCAGCAGTGACTCGTCGGGAGGGTCCAACACCGGGGAGCTGTTTTTT
CASSDSSGGSNTGELFF
>NA|NA|TRBV7-3|TRBJ2-6
TGTGCCAGCAGCTTAAGAGGTTTGGAGTCTGGGGCCAACGTCCTGACTTTC
CASSLRGLESGANVLTF
>NA|TRBD2|TRBV4-3|TRBJ2-3
TGCGCCAGCAGCCAAGAAAAACTAGCGGGTACGCAGTATTTT
CASSQEKLAGTQYF
>NA|NA|TRBV4-3|TRBJ2-3
TGCGCCAGCAGCCAAGGGAGGCTTACAGATACGCAGTATTTT
CASSQGRLTDTQYF
>NA|TRBD1|TRBV9|TRBJ1-3
TGTGCCAGCAGCCCAGGGGGGTATTCTGGAAACACCATATATTTT
CASSPGGYSGNTIYF
>NA|NA|TRBV30|TRBJ2-1
TGTGCCTGGAGTGCTAGCGTTAGGGGTGAGCAGTTCTTC
CAWSASVRGEQFF
>NA|TRBD1|TRBV7-2|TRBJ2-5
TGTGCCAGCAGCCTTTTGGACAGGGAAGGGACCCAGTACTTC
CASSLLDREGTQYF